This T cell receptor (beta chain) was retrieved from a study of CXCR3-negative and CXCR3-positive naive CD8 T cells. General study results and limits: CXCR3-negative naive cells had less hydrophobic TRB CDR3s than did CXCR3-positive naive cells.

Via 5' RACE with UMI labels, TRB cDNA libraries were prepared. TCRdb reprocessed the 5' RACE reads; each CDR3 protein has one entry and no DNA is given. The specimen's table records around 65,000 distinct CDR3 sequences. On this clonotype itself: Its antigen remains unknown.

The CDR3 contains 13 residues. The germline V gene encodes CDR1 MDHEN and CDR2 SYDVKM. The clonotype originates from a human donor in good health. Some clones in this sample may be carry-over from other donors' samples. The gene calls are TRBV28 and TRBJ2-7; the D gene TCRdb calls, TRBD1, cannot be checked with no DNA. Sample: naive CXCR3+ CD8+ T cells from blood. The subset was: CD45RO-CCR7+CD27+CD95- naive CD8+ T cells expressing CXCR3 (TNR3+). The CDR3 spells CASGLYRGYEQYF.